Below, 18 T cell receptor beta chains from the same sample are listed, as sequenced in a study of blood T cell repertoires in COVID-19. Profiled with immunoSEQ multiplex PCR; TCRdb holds only in-frame clones, not every one. The sample carries fewer than 350,000 clones, around 88% recorded once. Sample: peripheral blood. The receptors stem from a woman aged 25 to 39 with COVID-19, enrolled during active disease.

The rearrangement uses TRBV6-5 and TRBJ1-1; TRBD1 aligns across 10 bases. Germline CDR1 and CDR2: MNHEY and SVGAGI. V dropped 7 bases and J dropped 4; count of bases not matched to a gene: 6. The CDR3 totals 14 residues. CDR3 sequence reads: CASTLGQGGTEAFF. The CDR3 DNA reads TGTGCCAGCACTTTAGGACAGGGGGGCACTGAAGCTTTCTTT.

The V and J genes are TRBV12-3 or TRBV12-4 and TRBJ1-4, with D possibly matching TRBD1 (5 bases). The V end was cut by 5 bases, the J end by 8 bases, with 12 bases between. The CDR3 covers 13 residues. CDR3 nucleotides: TGTGCCAGCAGTACTGGGGCTAGAGAAAAACTGTTTTTT. It codes for CASSTGAREKLFF.

The J gene is TRBJ1-5, the V gene TRBV6-6; TRBD1 might be the D (5 bases). V was trimmed by 7 bases and J by 2 bases, leaving 15 bases between them. The germline CDR1 and CDR2 sequences are MNHNY and SVGAGI (reference sequence). This CDR3 contains 15 residues. The CDR3 bases are TGTGCCAGCACCGGCGGGGGTGATGGCAATCAGCCCCAGCATTTT. Translation: CASTGGGDGNQPQHF.

This clone was picked up one time. This chain joins TRBV11-2 and TRBJ1-5; D not certain. The germline gives CDR1 SGHAT, CDR2 FQNNGV. V shed 0 bases and J shed 0 bases, with 9 bases lying between them. The length of the CDR3 is 16 residues. CDR3 residues: CASSLDSWASNQPQHF. As DNA, the CDR3 is TGTGCCAGCAGCTTAGATTCTTGGGCTAGCAATCAGCCCCAGCATTTT.

In nucleotides, the CDR3 is TGCAGCGTCAAACCGACAGGATCTGGAAACACCATATATTTT. This translates into CSVKPTGSGNTIYF. V usage is TRBV29-1 and J usage is TRBJ1-3, with TRBD1 as a possible D gene (6 bases). This CDR3 is 14 amino acids long. CDR1 is SQVTM, CDR2 ANQGSEA, per germline. Trimming shortened V by 6 bases and J by 1 base, and 13 bases separated the two germline ends.

This clone has a single count. The gene calls are TRBV14 and TRBJ1-4; the D gene is possibly TRBD1 (6 bases). CDR1 SGHDN and CDR2 FVKESK come from the germline V gene. Trimming took 4 bases from V and 0 from J, leaving 9 bases between them. This CDR3 comprises 15 residues. The CDR3 loop is CASSPGQTTNEKLFF. The CDR3 DNA reads as TGTGCCAGCAGCCCAGGACAGACAACTAATGAAAAACTGTTTTTT.

This clone was seen only once. The chain uses TRBV2 and TRBJ1-5; D is unclear. V was pared by 2 bases and J by 6 bases, with 11 bases between. The CDR3 has 14 residues. Germline V lookup: CDR1 SNHLY, CDR2 FYNNEI. For the CDR3, the DNA is TGTGCCAGCAGTGAACTGTCTCGGGGTCAGCCCCAGCATTTT. Protein: CASSELSRGQPQHF.

The CDR3 region is CAWSRGRRDTEAFF. For the CDR3, the DNA is TGTGCCTGGAGCAGGGGCAGAAGAGACACTGAAGCTTTCTTT. The rearrangement joins TRBV30 to TRBJ1-1, with D possibly TRBD1 on 6 matching bases. CDR1 and CDR2 (germline): GTSNPN, SVGIG (reference sequence). This CDR3 is 14 amino acids long. The V gene lost 3 bases and the J gene lost 3 bases, with 14 bases spanning the gap.

This clone was counted a single time. The V and J genes are TRBV5-1 and TRBJ2-2; D unclear. The CDR3 consists of 13 residues. Germline V gives CDR1 SGHRS, CDR2 YFSETQ. V dropped 0 bases and J dropped 6 bases, with 6 bases sitting between them. The CDR3 DNA reads as TGCGCCAGCAGCTTGGTCCCAGCCGGGGAGCTGTTTTTT. It yields the protein CASSLVPAGELFF.

V usage is TRBV4-3 and J usage is TRBJ1-1; 9 nucleotides align to TRBD1. Germline CDR1 reads LGHNA; CDR2 reads YSLEER. This CDR3 is built from 16 residues. V lost 3 bases, J lost 1 base, and 6 bases stayed unmatched. The CDR3 sequence is CASSQGTGKKNTEAFF. CDR3 nucleotide sequence: TGCGCCAGCAGCCAGGGGACAGGGAAAAAGAACACTGAAGCTTTCTTT.

A single count supports this clone. This rearrangement joins TRBV2 to TRBJ2-3; the D gene is possibly TRBD2 (6 bases). This CDR3 spans 14 amino acids. Germline CDR1 is SNHLY and CDR2 is FYNNEI. V lost 0 bases and J lost 10, with 14 bases in between. The CDR3 reads CASSEARRLESQYF. In nucleotides, the CDR3 is TGTGCCAGCAGTGAAGCCCGCCGACTAGAGTCGCAGTATTTT.

This chain joins TRBV7-9 and TRBJ1-6; D gene uncertain. CDR1 SEHNR and CDR2 FQNEAQ come from the germline V gene (reference sequence). Trimming left V 2 bases short and J 5 bases short, with 10 bases between. The CDR3 is made up of 15 amino acids. CDR3 protein: CASSLNAGNNSPLHF. Here the CDR3 DNA reads TGTGCCAGCAGCTTAAACGCGGGAAATAATTCACCCCTCCACTTT.

J is TRBJ1-4 and V is TRBV28, with 7 bases fitting TRBD1. J lost 2 bases, V lost 1 base, and 4 bases had no gene match. The CDR3 spans 16 residues. Germline V gives CDR1 MDHEN, CDR2 SYDVKM. CDR3 region: CASSLFTGVTNEKLFF. DNA of the CDR3: TGTGCCAGCAGTTTATTTACAGGGGTGACTAATGAAAAACTGTTTTTT.

On this clone: One junction end disagrees with the germline gene, perhaps due to a read error. The V call is TRBV6-1, the J call TRBJ1-5; 8 bases line up with TRBD1. The V gene's germline CDR1 is MNHNS and CDR2 SASEGT. The CDR3 spans 14 residues. This CDR3 reads CASREDRGNQPQHF. In DNA, the CDR3 is TGTGCCAGCAGGGAAGACAGGGGTAATCAGCCCCAGCATTTT.

The chain recombines TRBV7-8 with TRBJ1-1, with 9 bases fitting TRBD1. From germline, CDR1 is SGHVS and CDR2 FQNEAQ. The ends lost 3 bases at V and 7 bases at J; junction bases unmatched: 9. CDR3 length: 15 amino acids. CDR3 in amino acids: CASSFRRQGGYEAFF. The CDR3 DNA sequence: TGTGCCAGCAGCTTCCGAAGACAGGGGGGTTATGAAGCTTTCTTT.

This sequence joins TRBV29-1 and TRBJ2-1; weak D call: TRBD2 (5 bases). The germline CDR1 and CDR2 sequences are SQVTM and ANQGSEA. The V and J ends lost 1 base and 1 base respectively, with 14 bases between them. The CDR3 is made up of 16 amino acids. The CDR3 is CSVEGSSGVSYNEQFF. The CDR3, as DNA: TGCAGCGTTGAAGGATCCTCCGGGGTGTCCTACAATGAGCAGTTCTTC.

The chain has TRBV13 and TRBJ2-1, with D possibly TRBD1 on 5 matching bases. The CDR3 extends over 14 amino acids. The V and J ends lost 6 bases and 8 bases respectively, with 17 bases between them. Germline CDR1 is PRHDT and CDR2 is FYEKMQ (reference sequence). This CDR3 is CASSPLRDSDEQFF. CDR3 DNA sequence: TGTGCCAGCAGTCCTCTGAGAGACAGTGATGAGCAGTTCTTC.

The chain uses TRBV6-2 or TRBV6-3 and TRBJ2-5; 14 nucleotides match TRBD2. In germline, CDR1 is MNHEY, CDR2 SVGEGT. The V segment lost 5 bases and the J segment 5 bases; nucleotides outside the gene matches: 10. This CDR3 comprises 17 residues. The CDR3 region has the DNA TGTGCCAGCAGTAGAAAGACTAGCGGGGGGGCCGGTGAGACCCAGTACTTC. This encodes CASSRKTSGGAGETQYF.